One and the same sample provided the 28 T cell receptor beta chains below, sequenced in a study of T-cell memory formation after mild COVID-19. TCRdb passed the 5' RACE reads through MiXCR, listing each CDR3 protein once. Among some 160,000 distinct CDR3 sequences listed, 10% to 15% were seen once. Sequencing was carried out using PBMCs or a T cell subset sorted from them (not recorded which). These receptors originate from a man younger than 30 who had mild COVID-19 (a few samples of this study predate the infection). Cell type and time point are not known.

The chain carries TRBV9 and TRBJ1-2; 10 nucleotides agree with TRBD1. With 3 bases clipped from V and 4 bases from J, the junction kept 3 bases outside the gene matches. CDR3 length: 14 residues. Germline V gene data show CDR1 as SGDLS and CDR2 as YYNGEE. CDR3 DNA sequence: TGTGCCAGCAGCGCGGACAGGGGGGGCTATGGCTACACCTTC. Its protein product is CASSADRGGYGYTF.

This clonotype was seen many times. The chain employs TRBV29-1 and TRBJ2-6; the D call may be TRBD1 or TRBD2 (5 bases each). With 6 bases removed from V and 2 bases from J, the gap between germline ends came to 8 bases. In germline, CDR1 is SQVTM, CDR2 ANQGSEA. This CDR3 has 13 amino acids. The CDR3 DNA follows: TGCAGCGTAGGGACGACTGGGGCCAACGTCCTGACTTTC. This sequence encodes CSVGTTGANVLTF.

The rearrangement uses TRBV5-4 and TRBJ1-1; TRBD1 matches at 7 bases. The V and J ends lost 1 base and 0 bases, in that order; junction bases with no gene match: 6. The germline CDR1 and CDR2 sequences are SGHNT and YYREEE (reference sequence). CDR3 length: 16 amino acids. CDR3 DNA: TGTGCCAGCAGCTTGAGCAGGGGGTCCATGAACACTGAAGCTTTCTTT. The encoded protein is CASSLSRGSMNTEAFF.

This clonotype was recorded at least ten times. V usage is TRBV7-2 and J usage is TRBJ1-2; D may be TRBD1 (5 bases). Germline V CDR1 and CDR2: SGHTA, FQGNSA. Trimming stripped 4 bases from V and 7 bases from J, with 25 bases between. CDR3 length equals 17 residues. CDR3 nucleotides: TGTGCCAGCAGCTCCCGAAGGCAGGGCAGCTCCCTCGTTGGCTACACCTTC. Residues: CASSSRRQGSSLVGYTF.

In its sample, this clonotype was seen a few times. CDR3 DNA sequence: TGTGCCAGCAGTCTGACAGGGAACGAGCAGTACTTC. It codes for CASSLTGNEQYF. This rearrangement joins TRBV12-3 or TRBV12-4 to TRBJ2-7; 7 positions match TRBD1. CDR3 length: 12 amino acids. Germline trimming cut 5 bases from V and 5 bases from J; bases unmatched to any gene: 3.

This clonotype has just one count. This chain joins TRBV20-1 and TRBJ2-7; no reliable D call. Trimming removed 5 bases at V and 2 bases at J, with 13 bases between. Germline V CDR1 and CDR2: DFQATT, SNEGSKA (reference sequence). This CDR3 region has 13 residues. The CDR3 region is CSAGKTPAYEQYF. In DNA form, the CDR3 reads TGCAGTGCTGGGAAGACACCGGCCTACGAGCAGTACTTC.

In this sample, this clonotype turned up a few times. The gene calls are TRBV7-9 and TRBJ1-4; 7 nucleotides align to TRBD1. CDR1 and CDR2 (germline): SEHNR, FQNEAQ (reference sequence). The junction had 6 bases not matched to a gene; V was cut back by 0 bases and J by 8 bases. The CDR3 contains 15 residues. The CDR3 sequence is CASSLAGGGREKLFF. The CDR3 nucleotides are TGTGCCAGCAGCTTAGCAGGGGGCGGGCGAGAAAAACTGTTTTTT.

This sequence joins TRBV6-1 and TRBJ2-7; D is perhaps TRBD1 (5 bases). V lost 9 bases to trimming and J lost 9 bases, with 21 bases between them. The V gene's germline CDR1 is MNHNS and CDR2 SASEGT. This CDR3 is built from 13 residues. Here the CDR3 DNA reads TGTGCCAGTCAAGCCACAGGTCCCCCGAGGCAGTACGTC. This encodes CASQATGPPRQYV.

This clonotype has just a few counts. The chain couples TRBV20-1 to TRBJ2-7; D is unresolved. This CDR3 contains 13 residues. CDR1 is DFQATT and CDR2 is SNEGSKA in the germline V gene (reference sequence). V was shortened by 3 bases and J by 0 bases, with 9 bases between the two germline ends. Here the CDR3 reads CSASQPNSYEQYF. The CDR3 DNA follows: TGCAGTGCTAGTCAGCCGAACTCCTACGAGCAGTACTTC.

This clonotype was seen repeatedly, ten times or more. The chain carries TRBV5-1 and TRBJ2-3; D is ambiguous. The germline V and J ends were trimmed by 3 bases and 3 bases, with 11 bases remaining between them. The CDR3 loop spans 14 amino acids. Per the germline V gene, CDR1 is SGHRS and CDR2 is YFSETQ. CDR3 bases: TGCGCCAGCAGCTCTCGGGCAGGAACAGATACGCAGTATTTT. Translating gives CASSSRAGTDTQYF.

The chain couples TRBV4-2 to TRBJ1-2; maybe TRBD1 (6 bases). Trimming left V 1 base short and J 8 bases short, with 14 bases between. The CDR3 consists of 14 residues. Germline V lookup: CDR1 LGHNA, CDR2 YNFKEQ. The CDR3, as DNA: TGTGCCAGCAGCCAAGCCCCAGGGGATGAAGGCTACACCTTC. This encodes CASSQAPGDEGYTF.

This chain joins TRBV9 and TRBJ2-1; D might be TRBD1 (6 bases). V lost 3 bases, J lost 2 bases, and 12 bases lay in between. Germline-derived CDR1 and CDR2 are SGDLS and YYNGEE. CDR3 size: 15 residues. The CDR3: CASSAGTSAYNEQFF. Written as DNA, the CDR3 is TGTGCCAGCAGCGCGGGGACATCTGCCTACAATGAGCAGTTCTTC.

The chain couples TRBV24-1 to TRBJ2-2; 7 bases map to TRBD2. The germline V gene has CDR1 KGHDR and CDR2 SFDVKD. V lost 7 bases to trimming and J lost 1 base; unmatched junction nucleotides: 2. CDR3 size: 14 residues. The CDR3 sequence: CATSLAVNTGELFF. As DNA, the CDR3 is TGTGCCACCAGCCTAGCGGTGAACACCGGGGAGCTGTTTTTT.

The V call is TRBV6-1, the J call TRBJ1-5; D is undetermined. CDR1 and CDR2 from the germline V gene are MNHNS and SASEGT. Trimming took 6 bases from V and 1 from J, leaving 10 bases between them. This CDR3 contains 14 residues. Written as DNA, the CDR3 is TGTGCCAGCAGCAACCACAGAAGCAATCAGCCCCAGCATTTT. It is translated as CASSNHRSNQPQHF.

This clonotype was observed a few times. The chain combines TRBV6-1 with TRBJ1-2, with TRBD1 matching 10 bases. V shed 6 bases, J shed 5 bases, and the junction held 6 bases outside the gene matches. The CDR3 length is 14 residues. Per the germline V gene, CDR1 is MNHNS and CDR2 is SASEGT. The CDR3 DNA is TGTGCCAGCAGGCCGGGACAGGGGCCTTATGGCTACACCTTC. This gives the protein CASRPGQGPYGYTF.

This clonotype showed up just a few times. V and J are TRBV20-1 and TRBJ2-3; TRBD2 might be the D (6 bases). The CDR3 has 14 amino acids. Germline CDR1 reads DFQATT; CDR2 reads SNEGSKA (reference sequence). V dropped 3 bases and J dropped 2 bases, with 12 bases sitting between them. The CDR3 region is CSASISGYTDTQYF. The DNA of the CDR3 is TGCAGTGCTAGTATTAGCGGATACACAGATACGCAGTATTTT.

This clonotype was seen more than once but under ten times. V and J are TRBV11-2 and TRBJ1-5, with 12 nucleotides matching TRBD1. V was pared by 3 bases and J by 5 bases, with 5 bases of the junction left unmatched. The CDR3 consists of 16 residues. The V gene's germline CDR1 is SGHAT and CDR2 FQNNGV. The CDR3 region has the DNA TGTGCCAGCAGCTTGGGCCGGGACAGGGGGCATCAGCCCCAGCATTTT. This sequence encodes CASSLGRDRGHQPQHF.

The chain employs TRBV7-2 and TRBJ2-3; weak D call: TRBD1 (6 bases). Trimming removed 5 bases from V and 1 base from J, with 16 bases in between. CDR3 length: 16 residues. Germline loops: CDR1 SGHTA, CDR2 FQGNSA. The CDR3 sequence: CASSPQGSQGTDTQYF. The CDR3 DNA reads as TGTGCCAGCAGCCCGCAGGGGAGTCAGGGCACAGATACGCAGTATTTT.

The gene calls are TRBV7-3 and TRBJ2-2, with D uncertain. Germline lookup yields CDR1 SGHTA and CDR2 FQGTGA. The V end lost 1 base, the J end lost 4 bases, and 10 bases lay between the germline ends. The CDR3 extends over 15 amino acids. In DNA form, the CDR3 reads TGTGCCAGCAGCTTAAACTCGGGTCTCACCGGGGAGCTGTTTTTT. Amino acid sequence: CASSLNSGLTGELFF.

This clonotype was seen repeatedly, ten times or more. V and J are TRBV20-1 and TRBJ2-1, with 15 bases fitting TRBD2. Looked up from germline, CDR1 is DFQATT and CDR2 is SNEGSKA (reference sequence). V dropped 5 bases and J dropped 10; count of bases not matched to a gene: 12. The CDR3 is 16 amino acids. The CDR3 is CSAPLRTSGGGGEQFF. The CDR3 coding sequence is TGCAGTGCTCCCCTCCGGACTAGCGGGGGGGGAGGAGAGCAGTTCTTC.

CDR3 sequence reads: CASAWTSKADTQYF. The CDR3 DNA sequence: TGTGCCAGCGCTTGGACCTCGAAAGCAGATACGCAGTATTTT. V usage is TRBV7-9 and J usage is TRBJ2-3; no clear D gene. Germline V CDR1 and CDR2: SEHNR, FQNEAQ (reference sequence). The CDR3 loop spans 14 amino acids. The V gene lost 8 bases and the J gene lost 4 bases, with 16 bases spanning the gap.

The chain is built from TRBV30 and TRBJ1-1; D unresolved. From germline, CDR1 is GTSNPN and CDR2 SVGIG (reference sequence). V dropped 4 bases and J dropped 0 bases, with 12 bases sitting between them. The length of the CDR3 is 14 residues. CDR3 sequence reads: CAWIQSAMNTEAFF. CDR3 coding DNA: TGTGCCTGGATCCAGTCTGCTATGAACACTGAAGCTTTCTTT.

This clonotype has a count of ten or more. The chain carries TRBV7-2 and TRBJ2-5, with D possibly TRBD1 on 6 matching bases. The V gene's germline CDR1 is SGHTA and CDR2 FQGNSA. V was clipped by 2 bases and J by 5 bases, with 18 bases between them. The CDR3 has 16 amino acids. The CDR3 spells CASSLRDTSSVETQYF. CDR3 sequence (DNA): TGTGCCAGCAGCTTACGGGACACAAGCTCGGTTGAGACCCAGTACTTC.

This clonotype was seen ten or more times. J is TRBJ1-6 and V is TRBV12-3 or TRBV12-4; unclear D gene. The V end was cut by 2 bases, the J end by 10 bases, with 12 bases between. CDR3 length equals 14 residues. The CDR3 bases are TGTGCCAGCAGTTTAAGGGCATCATGGTCACCCCTCCACTTT. Translation gives CASSLRASWSPLHF.

This clonotype has more than one count but fewer than ten. The gene calls are TRBV2 and TRBJ1-4, with unresolved D. V gave up 1 base and J gave up 11 bases, with 8 bases separating them. CDR1 SNHLY and CDR2 FYNNEI come from the germline V gene. The CDR3 is 12 residues long. The CDR3 sequence: CASSEVKWKLFF. CDR3 DNA: TGTGCCAGCAGTGAAGTCAAGTGGAAACTGTTTTTT.

A few counts support this clonotype. This chain links TRBV10-3 with TRBJ2-7, with TRBD1 as a possible D gene (5 bases). Between the trimmed V and J ends, which lost 6 bases and 6 bases, there was a span of 9 bases. CDR1 is ENHRY, CDR2 SYGVKD, per germline. The CDR3 is made up of 11 amino acids. The CDR3 nucleotides are TGTGCCATCAGACAGGCGCGCGAGCAGTACTTC. Protein: CAIRQAREQYF.

There are many counts of this clonotype. This chain joins TRBV7-2 and TRBJ2-5; possibly TRBD2 for D (6 bases). V was trimmed by 0 bases and J by 0 bases, leaving 8 bases between them. Germline values: CDR1 SGHTA, CDR2 FQGNSA. This CDR3 is built from 15 residues. CDR3 region: CASSLAGGYQETQYF. CDR3 bases: TGTGCCAGCAGCTTAGCTGGGGGGTACCAAGAGACCCAGTACTTC.

This clonotype was counted only a few times. This chain connects TRBV7-8 to TRBJ2-2; 12 bases are a match to TRBD2. This CDR3 is built from 19 residues. Per germline, CDR1 SGHVS and CDR2 FQNEAQ. Losses at the gene ends were 0 bases for V and 2 bases for J; bases not matched to a gene: 7. The CDR3 is CASSLALTSGGDNTGELFF. CDR3 sequence (DNA): TGTGCCAGCAGCTTAGCCCTGACTAGCGGGGGCGATAACACCGGGGAGCTGTTTTTT.